In its sample, the clone carrying this TCR beta chain was seen a few times. Its target is not known. The treatment denotes: approximately 11-day PBMC culture with coronavirus spike peptide pools or control peptides (ViraFEST assay). CD4+ T lymphocytes from the unexposed donor were collected before the COVID-19 pandemic (2011-2018). ViraFEST expanded antigen-specific T cells with peptide pools, then sequenced TCRs. Days 3 and 7 saw half the medium replaced with fresh IL-2 medium. The sample belongs to a study of vaccination and CD4 T cells after COVID-19. Once obtained from cultured CD4+ T cells, the DNA was sequenced using the Oncomine TCR Beta short-read assay. The genomic DNA was obtained from cultured CD4+ T cells by extraction with the QIAamp micro DNA kit. Each CDR3 protein gets one entry after TCRdb re-called the PCR reads with MiXCR. In the table there are about 6,800 distinct CDR3 sequences, 30% to 35% of which are singletons.

Trimming took 4 bases from V and 4 from J, leaving 14 bases between them. The CDR3 sequence is 14 residues long. Germline CDR1 reads SQVTM; CDR2 reads ANQGSEA. What was sequenced was CD4+ T cells from blood, cultured in vitro. This chain joins TRBV29-1 and TRBJ1-5, with D maybe TRBD1 (5 bases). The source of this sequence is a human donor in good health. CDR3 region: CSVGLGGGNQPQHF. Here the CDR3 DNA reads TGCAGCGTTGGACTAGGTGGGGGTAATCAGCCCCAGCATTTT. Based on the CDR3 plus reference TRBV29-1 and TRBJ1-5, the full variable domain is SAVISQKPSRDICQRGTSLTIQCQVDSQVTMMFWYRQQPGQSLTLIATANQGSEATYESGFVIDKFPISRPNLTFSTLTVSNMSPEDSSIYLCSVGLGGGNQPQHFGDGTRLSIL.